Below, 31 T cell receptor beta chains from the same sample are listed, as sequenced in a study of shared clonotypes between healthy human individuals (dated by TCRdb to the early 2020s). Receptor libraries were prepared by the immunoSEQ multiplex PCR assay. The source is immuneACCESS, and TCRdb retained only in-frame sequences with V and J called. Part of the clones is not carried over; for the studies checked, unresolved V genes explain less than half of this, and the remainder is unexplained. The sample includes millions of clones, with about 94% observed a single time. The ten largest clones add up to 0.85% to 1.2% of the sample. CD8 naive samples consisted of CD45RO-negative cells that were positively selected for CCR7, yielding a CD45RA+CCR7+ population without TemRA cells. Sample: naive CD8+ T cells sorted from blood. The cell subset or site label on this specimen signifies: CD45RA+CCR7+. The source of these receptors is a man in his late teens or twenties in good health.

The chain combines TRBV4-1 with TRBJ2-3; D is unclear. This CDR3 is built from 14 residues. Germline-derived CDR1 and CDR2 are MGHRA and YSYEKL. V lost 3 bases and J 7 bases, leaving 14 bases between the germline ends. The CDR3 protein is CASSHPGVGNTQYF. The CDR3 region has the DNA TGCGCCAGCAGCCACCCTGGCGTGGGGAATACGCAGTATTTT.

CDR3: CASSLDDSNYEQYF. The CDR3 DNA follows: TGTGCCAGTAGTTTGGATGACTCCAACTACGAGCAGTACTTC. The chain employs TRBV19 and TRBJ2-7; no definite D call. Trimming cost V 5 bases and J 3 bases, with 14 bases left between them. The germline V gene has CDR1 LNHDA and CDR2 SQIVND (reference sequence). The CDR3 has 14 amino acids.

The chain links TRBV7-8 to TRBJ1-1, with a tentative D call TRBD1 (5 bases). Germline V gives CDR1 SGHVS, CDR2 FQNEAQ. The CDR3 totals 14 residues. V lost 5 bases and J 4 bases, leaving 14 bases between the germline ends. The CDR3 sequence: CASSLRDRRTEAFF. The DNA for the CDR3 is TGTGCCAGCAGCCTAAGGGACCGGCGCACTGAAGCTTTCTTT.

CDR3 sequence (DNA): TGTGCCAGCAGCGGGCCGGGACAGGGGGTTCTCCCCCTCCACTTT. Its translation is CASSGPGQGVLPLHF. The rearrangement joins TRBV7-9 to TRBJ1-6; 11 bases align to TRBD1. This CDR3 is 15 amino acids long. With V trimmed by 5 bases and J by 13 bases, 10 bases remained unmatched. From germline, CDR1 is SEHNR and CDR2 FQNEAQ (reference sequence).

The chain joins TRBV7-9 to TRBJ2-7, with D possibly matching TRBD2 (7 bases). The CDR3 contains 15 residues. The V gene's germline CDR1 is SEHNR and CDR2 FQNEAQ (reference sequence). V was shortened by 2 bases and J by 2 bases, with 13 bases between the two germline ends. CDR3 residues: CASSLTSGTTYEQYF. CDR3 bases: TGTGCCAGCAGCTTAACGAGCGGGACAACCTACGAGCAGTACTTC.

The rearrangement links TRBV11-2 to TRBJ2-7, with a possible D match to TRBD2 (5 bases). V gave up 0 bases and J gave up 4 bases, with 10 bases separating them. This CDR3 comprises 14 residues. Germline values: CDR1 SGHAT, CDR2 FQNNGV. The CDR3 is CASSLDGESYEQYF. For the CDR3, the DNA is TGTGCCAGCAGCTTAGATGGGGAGTCGTACGAGCAGTACTTC. The full variable domain, with the rest looked up from reference TRBV11-2 and TRBJ2-7, is EAGVAQSPRYKIIEKRQSVAFWCNPISGHATLYWYQQILGQGPKLLIQFQNNGVVDDSQLPKDRFSAERLKGVDSTLKIQPAKLEDSAVYLCASSLDGESYEQYFGPGTRLTVT.

The gene calls are TRBV9 and TRBJ2-1; 8 bases are shared with TRBD2. The CDR3 contains 15 residues. Germline V gene lookup returns CDR1 SGDLS and CDR2 YYNGEE. J was trimmed by 7 bases and V by 3 bases; bases with no gene match: 9. CDR3 sequence: CASSAPGLVGNEQFF. Here the CDR3 DNA reads TGTGCCAGCAGCGCCCCGGGACTAGTTGGGAATGAGCAGTTCTTC.

V and J are TRBV10-3 and TRBJ1-1, with D unresolved. Germline CDR1 and CDR2: ENHRY and SYGVKD. The CDR3 covers 13 residues. V shed 11 bases and J shed 1 base, with 14 bases lying between them. CDR3 bases: TGTGCCCACCAGCAGGATAGGAACACTGAAGCTTTCTTT. Amino acids: CAHQQDRNTEAFF.

This chain links TRBV30 with TRBJ2-1; TRBD2 matches 7 bases. J lost 7 bases, V lost 4 bases, and 10 bases had no gene match. Germline CDR1 is GTSNPN and CDR2 is SVGIG (reference sequence). This CDR3 contains 14 residues. CDR3 sequence (DNA): TGTGCCTGGACCTGGGTGGGAGGGAAAAATGAGCAGTTCTTC. Protein product: CAWTWVGGKNEQFF.

This clone was seen a handful of times. This chain uses TRBV7-9 with TRBJ2-7, with TRBD2 matching over 11 bases. Germline loops: CDR1 SEHNR, CDR2 FQNEAQ (reference sequence). The CDR3 totals 16 residues. V gave up 4 bases and J gave up 5 bases; unmatched junction bases: 10. The CDR3 region is CASSSFSGRVPHEQYF. CDR3 nucleotides: TGTGCCAGCAGCTCCTTTAGCGGGAGGGTTCCCCACGAGCAGTACTTC.

V gene TRBV9 combines with J gene TRBJ2-7; D is uncertain. Trimming pared 0 bases from V and 5 bases from J, leaving 9 bases between. Germline V CDR1 and CDR2: SGDLS, YYNGEE. CDR3 length: 13 residues. The CDR3 DNA sequence: TGTGCCAGCAGCGTAGGAGCTTTTGACGAGCAGTACTTC. It yields the protein CASSVGAFDEQYF.

The V call is TRBV4-1, the J call TRBJ2-5; 16 bases match TRBD2. Germline V gene lookup returns CDR1 MGHRA and CDR2 YSYEKL. The CDR3 has 17 residues. The V and J ends lost 3 bases and 4 bases, in that order; junction bases with no gene match: 5. The CDR3 DNA reads as TGCGCCAGCAGCCACCTGGGACTAGCGGGAGGGCTAGAGACCCAGTACTTC. As protein: CASSHLGLAGGLETQYF.

CDR3 bases: TGTGCCAGCAGTTACTCCGGGACTCTTCCCTACGAGCAGTACTTC. Amino acid sequence: CASSYSGTLPYEQYF. This chain joins TRBV6-6 and TRBJ2-7, with D possibly TRBD2 on 6 matching bases. Germline V lookup: CDR1 MNHNY, CDR2 SVGAGI (reference sequence). The CDR3 spans 15 residues. V lost 0 bases, J lost 2 bases, and 11 bases lay in between.

The J gene is TRBJ2-1, the V gene TRBV4-1; tentatively, D is TRBD2 (5 bases). Trimming removed 0 bases from V and 8 bases from J, with 14 bases in between. This CDR3 is 15 amino acids long. The germline CDR1 and CDR2 sequences are MGHRA and YSYEKL. CDR3 in amino acids: CASSQEGPSLHEQFF. The DNA for the CDR3 is TGCGCCAGCAGCCAAGAAGGACCTAGCCTCCATGAGCAGTTCTTC.

V and J are TRBV18 and TRBJ2-3; D remains unclear. Trimming stripped 0 bases from V and 6 bases from J, with 4 bases between. The V gene's germline CDR1 is KGHSH and CDR2 LQKENI. This CDR3 is 12 amino acids long. DNA of the CDR3: TGTGCCAGCTCACCACCGATGGATACGCAGTATTTT. Translation: CASSPPMDTQYF.

V gene TRBV6-1 combines with J gene TRBJ2-5; 7 bases are shared with TRBD2. With 9 bases clipped from V and 5 bases from J, the junction kept 15 bases outside the gene matches. This CDR3 contains 15 residues. Germline V lookup: CDR1 MNHNS, CDR2 SASEGT. For the CDR3, the DNA is TGTGCCAGTAACGCGGGAGTTCGGCCCATCGAGACCCAGTACTTC. Its protein product is CASNAGVRPIETQYF.

This clone was counted a single time. The rearrangement links TRBV4-3 to TRBJ2-7; no clear D. This CDR3 has 16 residues. The germline CDR1 and CDR2 sequences are LGHNA and YSLEER. Trimming stripped 0 bases from V and 0 bases from J, with 12 bases between. In DNA form, the CDR3 reads TGCGCCAGCAGCCAAGATCTCGAAGCTGCCTCCTACGAGCAGTACTTC. This gives the protein CASSQDLEAASYEQYF.

The rearrangement uses TRBV4-1 and TRBJ2-7, with D uncertain. Trimming cost V 4 bases and J 1 base, with 20 bases left between them. The CDR3 covers 17 residues. CDR1 and CDR2 (germline): MGHRA, YSYEKL. The CDR3 here is CASSPRGQIILSYEQYF. The CDR3 DNA follows: TGCGCCAGCAGCCCCAGAGGTCAGATCATCCTTTCCTACGAGCAGTACTTC.

V and J are TRBV7-2 and TRBJ2-7; 7 positions agree with TRBD2. CDR3 size: 15 residues. Germline CDR1 is SGHTA and CDR2 is FQGNSA. V dropped 5 bases and J dropped 5; count of bases not matched to a gene: 12. In DNA, the CDR3 is TGTGCCAGCAGCCAAAGGGAGGGTCAAATCAACGAGCAGTACTTC. Protein: CASSQREGQINEQYF.

The chain is built from TRBV2 and TRBJ2-3; D perhaps matches TRBD2 (6 bases). Germline values: CDR1 SNHLY, CDR2 FYNNEI. The CDR3 covers 16 residues. Between the trimmed V and J ends, which lost 1 base and 2 bases, there was a span of 13 bases. The CDR3 DNA reads TGTGCCAGCAGTGAAGGTAGCGGTTCCCCCACAGATACGCAGTATTTT. It yields the protein CASSEGSGSPTDTQYF.

The chain recombines TRBV4-3 with TRBJ1-3; no firm D call. V was shortened by 4 bases and J by 3 bases, with 7 bases between the two germline ends. Germline CDR1 is LGHNA and CDR2 is YSLEER. The CDR3 extends over 13 amino acids. CDR3 amino acids: CASSPTRGNTIYF. In DNA, the CDR3 is TGCGCCAGCAGCCCCACCCGTGGAAACACCATATATTTT.

V gene TRBV6-1 combines with J gene TRBJ1-4; D gene ambiguous. V was trimmed by 10 bases and J by 5 bases, leaving 8 bases between them. Germline V gene lookup returns CDR1 MNHNS and CDR2 SASEGT. CDR3 length equals 11 residues. DNA of the CDR3: TGTGCCACCGAAGCAAATGAAAAACTGTTTTTT. Residues: CATEANEKLFF.

The rearrangement joins TRBV11-2 to TRBJ1-1, with D unresolved. The germline V gene encodes CDR1 SGHAT and CDR2 FQNNGV. The CDR3 has 17 amino acids. V dropped 4 bases and J dropped 3 bases, with 21 bases sitting between them. CDR3 region: CASSSRMARKEDTEAFF. CDR3 coding DNA: TGTGCCAGCAGCTCGCGGATGGCCCGGAAAGAGGACACTGAAGCTTTCTTT.

V gene TRBV4-2 combines with J gene TRBJ1-2; TRBD1 matches at 9 bases. Germline lookup yields CDR1 LGHNA and CDR2 YNFKEQ. There are 15 residues in the CDR3. V trimming: 1 base; J trimming: 8 bases; junction bases outside the gene matches: 8. The CDR3 region is CASSQVVQGAVGYTF. CDR3 sequence (DNA): TGTGCCAGCAGCCAAGTGGTACAGGGGGCAGTGGGCTACACCTTC.

The chain couples TRBV4-3 to TRBJ2-7; 8 bases match TRBD1. This CDR3 spans 13 amino acids. CDR1 is LGHNA and CDR2 is YSLEER in the germline V gene. Trimming removed 2 bases from V and 4 bases from J; junction bases left unmatched: 1. Written as DNA, the CDR3 is TGCGCCAGCAGCCAACGACAGGGGTACGAGCAGTACTTC. Translated, it gives CASSQRQGYEQYF.

V gene TRBV6-5 combines with J gene TRBJ2-1, with D unclear. V lost 6 bases, J lost 0 bases, and 12 bases lay in between. The CDR3 sequence is 15 residues long. Germline-derived CDR1 and CDR2 are MNHEY and SVGAGI. The CDR3 is CASSPLPGSYNEQFF. The CDR3 DNA reads as TGTGCCAGCAGCCCCCTACCCGGCTCCTACAATGAGCAGTTCTTC.

This clone occurred once. This chain links TRBV5-1 with TRBJ2-7; 11 positions agree with TRBD2. This CDR3 comprises 18 residues. V shed 3 bases and J 2 bases; nucleotides not matched to a gene: 13. Per germline, CDR1 SGHRS and CDR2 YFSETQ. CDR3: CASSSPTSGTTYAYEQYF. CDR3 sequence (DNA): TGCGCCAGCAGCTCGCCGACTAGCGGGACGACATATGCCTACGAGCAGTACTTC.

The V and J genes are TRBV2 and TRBJ2-1, with 8 bases lining up with TRBD2. There are 16 residues in the CDR3. CDR1 and CDR2 from the germline V gene are SNHLY and FYNNEI. V gave up 9 bases and J gave up 5 bases; unmatched junction bases: 15. CDR3 amino acids: CASGSPGLEEDNEQFF. The CDR3 DNA reads as TGTGCCAGTGGGTCCCCGGGACTAGAAGAGGACAATGAGCAGTTCTTC.

This clone turned up a few times. The V and J genes are TRBV27 and TRBJ2-5, with 7 bases matching TRBD1. The CDR3 runs to 14 residues. Per germline, CDR1 MNHEY and CDR2 SMNVEV (reference sequence). With V trimmed by 5 bases and J by 1 base, 4 bases remained unmatched. The DNA of the CDR3 is TGTGCCAGCAGTGACCGGGACAGCCAAGAGACCCAGTACTTC. It encodes CASSDRDSQETQYF.

The rearrangement uses TRBV11-2 and TRBJ2-2; no definite D call. The CDR3 extends over 12 amino acids. Germline assignment: CDR1 SGHAT and CDR2 FQNNGV. V was pared by 5 bases and J by 10 bases, with 11 bases between. The CDR3 sequence is CASSPGPLELFF. CDR3 sequence (DNA): TGTGCCAGCAGCCCAGGACCCCTGGAGCTGTTTTTT.

The V gene is TRBV7-6, the J gene TRBJ1-1, with D possibly being TRBD1 (6 bases). The CDR3 totals 16 residues. Germline loops: CDR1 SGHVS, CDR2 FNYEAQ. V was trimmed by 1 base and J by 0 bases, leaving 12 bases between them. In DNA, the CDR3 is TGTGCCAGCAGCTTAGTTGGGGGGGGCATGAACACTGAAGCTTTCTTT. Translation gives CASSLVGGGMNTEAFF.